These 14 T cell receptor beta chains came from one sample sequenced in a study of T cell changes during pregnancy in multiple sclerosis. The table came from immunoSEQ multiplex PCR; TCRdb's copy has only in-frame clones and leaves some out. The table shows about 100,000 clones, with 92% occurring only once. Specimen: peripheral blood, collected after pregnancy. Receptor source: a female donor with multiple sclerosis, enrolled in a pregnancy study.

The CDR3 region has the DNA TGTGCCAGTAACCTCGGCGGCAGCACCTACGAGCAGTACTTC. Protein sequence: CASNLGGSTYEQYF. The V gene is TRBV6-5, the J gene TRBJ2-7; D gene ambiguous. The CDR3 consists of 14 residues. Germline CDR1 reads MNHEY; CDR2 reads SVGAGI. The germline V and J ends were trimmed by 9 bases and 2 bases, with 17 bases remaining between them.

V and J are TRBV18 and TRBJ2-7, with a tentative D call TRBD1 (6 bases). CDR1 and CDR2 (germline): KGHSH, LQKENI. This CDR3 spans 14 amino acids. V gave up 2 bases and J gave up 2 bases, with 10 bases separating them. The CDR3, as DNA: TGTGCCAGCTCACCAGGGGGCCCTACCTACGAGCAGTACTTC. This sequence encodes CASSPGGPTYEQYF. Combining the CDR3 with reference TRBV18 and TRBJ2-7 gives the whole variable domain NAGVMQNPRHLVRRRGQEARLRCSPMKGHSHVYWYRQLPEEGLKFMVYLQKENIIDESGMPKERFSAEFPKEGPSILRIQQVVRGDSAAYFCASSPGGPTYEQYFGPGTRLTVT.

The chain employs TRBV6-1 and TRBJ2-1, with TRBD1 matching 7 bases. The CDR3 totals 14 residues. Per germline, CDR1 MNHNS and CDR2 SASEGT. The trim removed 4 bases at V and 7 bases at J, leaving 7 bases unmatched. The CDR3 bases are TGTGCCAGCAGTGTTACAGGGGTTTTTAATGAGCAGTTCTTC. Protein product: CASSVTGVFNEQFF.

The rearrangement uses TRBV5-4 and TRBJ2-2, with D perhaps matching TRBD2 (5 bases). CDR3 length equals 15 residues. V lost 3 bases and J 6 bases, leaving 15 bases between the germline ends. CDR1 is SGHNT and CDR2 is YYREEE in the germline V gene (reference sequence). CDR3 sequence reads: CASSYGRRRAGELFF. DNA for the CDR3: TGTGCCAGCAGCTACGGCAGGAGGCGCGCCGGGGAGCTGTTTTTT.

The gene calls are TRBV27 and TRBJ2-3; D is perhaps TRBD2 (5 bases). The length of the CDR3 is 14 residues. Germline values: CDR1 MNHEY, CDR2 SMNVEV (reference sequence). V was clipped by 10 bases and J by 0 bases, with 14 bases between them. This CDR3 reads CATRDYKSTDTQYF. In nucleotides, the CDR3 is TGTGCCACCCGTGACTATAAAAGCACAGATACGCAGTATTTT.

V is TRBV5-6 and J is TRBJ1-5; unclear D gene. V was pared by 0 bases and J by 1 base, with 5 bases between. The CDR3 has 14 residues. The germline V gene encodes CDR1 SGHDT and CDR2 YYEEEE. In DNA, the CDR3 is TGTGCCAGCAGCTTGGGGCAGAGCAATCAGCCCCAGCATTTT. Residues: CASSLGQSNQPQHF.

This clone was found once. The chain joins TRBV18 to TRBJ2-1; 8 bases line up with TRBD2. The CDR3 is 15 residues long. Per germline, CDR1 KGHSH and CDR2 LQKENI. V lost 6 bases, J lost 6 bases, and 10 bases stayed unmatched. CDR3: CASSPTLSGSNEQFF. The CDR3 nucleotides read TGTGCCAGCTCCCCCACTCTAAGCGGGAGCAATGAGCAGTTCTTC.

V is TRBV5-3 and J is TRBJ1-5; no firm D call. Being an ORF, TRBV5-3 has a function that is uncertain. V gave up 2 bases and J gave up 3 bases, with 18 bases separating them. The CDR3 is 17 residues long. CDR3 bases: TGTGCCAGAAGCTTTCTGAAACATCCCCTTCACAATCAGCCCCAGCATTTT. Encoded protein: CARSFLKHPLHNQPQHF.

V is TRBV28 and J is TRBJ2-7; 11 nucleotides match TRBD1. The germline CDR1 and CDR2 sequences are MDHEN and SYDVKM. CDR3 length equals 15 residues. The trim removed 2 bases at V and 3 bases at J, leaving 3 bases unmatched. The CDR3: CASSLGGTGGYEQYF. The CDR3 DNA sequence: TGTGCCAGCAGTTTAGGGGGGACAGGGGGCTACGAGCAGTACTTC.

The CDR3 region is CASSYSGGAGTEAFF. In nucleotides, the CDR3 is TGTGCCAGCAGTTACTCTGGGGGCGCCGGCACTGAAGCTTTCTTT. The chain uses TRBV6-6 and TRBJ1-1; D possibly corresponds to TRBD1 (6 bases). This CDR3 has 15 residues. V was clipped by 0 bases and J by 4 bases, with 12 bases between them. From germline, CDR1 is MNHNY and CDR2 SVGAGI (reference sequence).

The chain links TRBV7-3 to TRBJ2-3; a possible D gene is TRBD2 (6 bases). The CDR3 runs to 16 residues. V lost 5 bases, J lost 1 base, and 16 bases lay in between. The germline V gene encodes CDR1 SGHTA and CDR2 FQGTGA. The CDR3 DNA reads as TGTGCCAGCAGCCAAACTGCGGGGCTCGGCACAGATACGCAGTATTTT. Protein product: CASSQTAGLGTDTQYF.

The V call is TRBV9, the J call TRBJ2-5; 7 bases are shared with TRBD1. Trimming cost V 3 bases and J 2 bases; bases outside gene matches: 10. Germline V CDR1 and CDR2: SGDLS, YYNGEE. CDR3 length: 16 amino acids. The CDR3 is CASSGQTGVGQETQYF. The CDR3 nucleotides are TGTGCCAGCAGCGGTCAAACAGGGGTCGGGCAAGAGACCCAGTACTTC.

The chain carries TRBV19 and TRBJ1-5, with a weak D call TRBD1 (5 bases). V was trimmed by 3 bases and J by 1 base, leaving 10 bases between them. Looked up from germline, CDR1 is LNHDA and CDR2 is SQIVND (reference sequence). There are 15 residues in the CDR3. The CDR3: CASSIGSGSNQPQHF. In DNA form, the CDR3 reads TGTGCCAGTAGTATTGGGTCAGGGAGCAATCAGCCCCAGCATTTT.

V usage is TRBV19 and J usage is TRBJ1-5; 7 bases are a match to TRBD1. The CDR3 runs 14 residues. CDR1 is LNHDA and CDR2 is SQIVND in the germline V gene (reference sequence). With V trimmed by 6 bases and J by 4 bases, 6 bases remained unmatched. Here the CDR3 reads CASSPTGINQPQHF. CDR3 coding DNA: TGTGCCAGTAGCCCGACAGGGATTAATCAGCCCCAGCATTTT.